This passage covers 3 T cell receptor beta chains from one sample sequenced in a study of blood T cell repertoires in COVID-19. Sequencing was performed with immunoSEQ multiplex PCR; in TCRdb, only in-frame clones are kept and a portion is missing. The sample has about 430,000 clones; 75% to 90% are singletons. Sequenced input: PBMCs or T cells enriched from blood (not recorded which). These receptors originate from a man aged 30 to 45 who had recovered from COVID-19.

V usage is TRBV10-2 and J usage is TRBJ2-7; TRBD1 matches 7 bases. The germline V gene encodes CDR1 WSHSY and CDR2 SAAADI. J gave up 4 bases and V 1 base, and 13 bases lay outside the gene matches. This CDR3 contains 17 residues. This CDR3 reads CASSEFTPRTGEYEQYF. CDR3 nucleotide sequence: TGCGCCAGCAGTGAGTTTACCCCCCGGACAGGCGAGTACGAGCAGTACTTC.

The chain uses TRBV28 and TRBJ1-6; 9 bases match TRBD1. The V gene's germline CDR1 is MDHEN and CDR2 SYDVKM. The V gene end was trimmed by 7 bases and the J gene end by 7 bases; junction bases not matched to a gene: 8. The CDR3 is 15 residues long. The CDR3 loop reads CASTLGQGFNSPLHF. CDR3 sequence (DNA): TGTGCCAGCACCCTGGGACAGGGTTTCAATTCACCCCTCCACTTT.

This clone was seen a handful of times. This chain links TRBV28 with TRBJ1-2; D possibly corresponds to TRBD1 (5 bases). This CDR3 has 15 residues. Trimming took 6 bases from V and 5 from J, leaving 19 bases between them. Germline V gene data show CDR1 as MDHEN and CDR2 as SYDVKM. CDR3 region: CASSSPLGGWYGYTF. Written as DNA, the CDR3 is TGTGCCAGCAGCTCCCCCCTGGGGGGTTGGTATGGCTACACCTTC.